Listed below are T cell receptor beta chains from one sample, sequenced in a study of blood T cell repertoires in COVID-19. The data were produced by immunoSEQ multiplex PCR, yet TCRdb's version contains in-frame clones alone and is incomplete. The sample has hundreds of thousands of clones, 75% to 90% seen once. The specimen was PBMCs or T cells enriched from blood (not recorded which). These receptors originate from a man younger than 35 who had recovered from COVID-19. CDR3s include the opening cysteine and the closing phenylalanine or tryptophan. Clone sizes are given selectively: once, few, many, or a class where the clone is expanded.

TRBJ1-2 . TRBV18 CASSPPPPSDGGYTF
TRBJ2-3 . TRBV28 CASSGDSRDTQYF
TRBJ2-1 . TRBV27 CASSGSGSLDEQFF
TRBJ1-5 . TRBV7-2 CASSLVATGKPQHF
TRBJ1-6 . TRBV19 CASSTDSFNSPLHF
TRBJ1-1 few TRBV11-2 CASSFLRGLRGVPSEAFF
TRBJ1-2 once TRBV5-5 CASSTTGGGYGYTF
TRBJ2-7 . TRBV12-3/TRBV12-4 CASSYRDRGLYF
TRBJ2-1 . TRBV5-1 CASTQSAGTYNEQFF
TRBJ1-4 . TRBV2 CASSEVLLSGTGGGKLFF
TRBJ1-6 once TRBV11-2 CASSPDRGRNSPLHF
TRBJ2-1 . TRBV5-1 CASSLDSHEQFF
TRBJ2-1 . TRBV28 CASRGQYNEQFF
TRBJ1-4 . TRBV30 CASRGEYEKLFF
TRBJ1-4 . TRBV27 CASSSGTGFKKLFF
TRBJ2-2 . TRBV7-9 CASSTGQGSPGELFF
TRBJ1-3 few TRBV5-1 CASSLAEGTEPYF
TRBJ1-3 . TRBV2 CASSARVKRSGNTIYF
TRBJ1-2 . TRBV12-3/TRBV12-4 CASSLTGYGYTF
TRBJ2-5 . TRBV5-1 CASSLAMVIYQETQYF
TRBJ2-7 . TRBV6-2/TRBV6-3 CASSYSSKRFSYEQYF
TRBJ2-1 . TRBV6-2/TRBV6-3 CASSSTAGIYNEQFF
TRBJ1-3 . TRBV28 CASGLGGTGNTIYF
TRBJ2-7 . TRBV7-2 CASSLDAVTYEQYF
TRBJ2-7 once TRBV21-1 CASSHSYTSGPSYEQYF
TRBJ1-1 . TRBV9 CASSVVGENTEAFF
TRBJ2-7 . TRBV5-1 CASSFGGQASYEQYF
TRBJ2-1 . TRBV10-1 CASSESGSSGGLNEQFF
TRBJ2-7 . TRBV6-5 CASSFGTGQPYEQYF
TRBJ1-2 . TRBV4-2 CASSPSATYGYTF
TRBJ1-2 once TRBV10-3 CAINQAITGNYGYTF
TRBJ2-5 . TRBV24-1 CATSDEVPGGETQYF
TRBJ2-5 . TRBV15 CATSRERTVQETQYF